The 14 T cell receptor beta chains presented below share a single source sample, sequenced in a study of beta chain features in type 1 diabetes. Expressed TCRB transcripts were sequenced because the entire RNA isolate underwent reverse transcription. Sequencing used immunoSEQ multiplex PCR; TCRdb keeps in-frame clones, though not all of them. There are about 16,000 clones in the sample; about 55% occur only once, and over 0.4% lies in the top ten. The source material was stem cell memory CD4+ T cells from blood. The receptors stem from a woman aged 18-30 years in good health.

This clone has more than one count but fewer than ten. The V call is TRBV7-9, the J call TRBJ2-1; 8 bases map to TRBD2. The CDR3 extends over 16 amino acids. In germline, CDR1 is SEHNR, CDR2 FQNEAQ (reference sequence). The trim removed 2 bases at V and 7 bases at J, leaving 10 bases unmatched. CDR3 nucleotides: TGTGCCAGCAGCTTATCTACGGGGGGGCCCCGAAATGAGCAGTTCTTC. It yields the protein CASSLSTGGPRNEQFF.

The chain is built from TRBV5-8 and TRBJ2-1; 10 bases align to TRBD2. The length of the CDR3 is 18 residues. With V trimmed by 2 bases and J by 2 bases, 10 bases remained unmatched. Germline CDR1 is SGHTS and CDR2 is YDEGEE. The DNA for the CDR3 is TGTGCCAGCAGCTTCTGGGCTAGCGGGGGACTTACCTACAATGAGCAGTTCTTC. Amino acids: CASSFWASGGLTYNEQFF. The full variable domain, in which reference TRBV5-8 and TRBJ2-1 provide the parts outside the CDR3, is EAGVTQSPTHLIKTRGQQATLRCSPISGHTSVYWYQQALGLGLQFLLWYDEGEERNRGNFPPRFSGRQFPNYSSELNVNALELEDSALYLCASSFWASGGLTYNEQFFGPGTRLTVL.

The V and J genes are TRBV6-1 and TRBJ1-3; D ambiguous. CDR1 and CDR2 (germline): MNHNS, SASEGT. This CDR3 has 14 residues. V was shortened by 5 bases and J by 0 bases, with 8 bases between the two germline ends. CDR3: CASSTTSSGNTIYF. CDR3 sequence (DNA): TGTGCCAGCAGTACTACGAGCTCTGGAAACACCATATATTTT.

The rearrangement links TRBV5-4 to TRBJ2-1, with 14 nucleotides matching TRBD2. Germline lookup yields CDR1 SGHNT and CDR2 YYREEE (reference sequence). The length of the CDR3 is 17 residues. V was pared by 3 bases and J by 3 bases, with 5 bases of the junction left unmatched. The CDR3 reads CASSYGLAGGGYNEQFF. DNA of the CDR3: TGTGCCAGCAGCTACGGACTAGCGGGAGGAGGCTACAATGAGCAGTTCTTC.

The chain's CDR3 is CAWSGALSRTEAFF. CDR3 DNA: TGTGCCTGGAGTGGGGCCCTCAGTCGGACTGAAGCTTTCTTT. The chain uses TRBV30 and TRBJ1-1; D ambiguous. Germline V gene data show CDR1 as GTSNPN and CDR2 as SVGIG (reference sequence). CDR3 length equals 14 residues. The V end was cut by 1 base, the J end by 5 bases, with 14 bases between.

Relative to its sample, this clone is medium-sized. V usage is TRBV23-1 and J usage is TRBJ1-2, with unresolved D. TRBV23-1 is filed as an ORF, its function uncertain. Trimming pared 7 bases from V and 4 bases from J, leaving 19 bases between. The CDR3 runs to 15 residues. For the CDR3, the DNA is TGCGCCAGCAAAGGACTTCTGCCGCCCCGCTATGGCTACACCTTC. Amino acid sequence: CASKGLLPPRYGYTF.

This CDR3 reads CASSQYRGGTEAFF. CDR3 DNA sequence: TGTGCCAGCAGCCAGTACAGGGGGGGCACTGAAGCTTTCTTT. The gene calls are TRBV14 and TRBJ1-1; TRBD1 matches at 8 bases. CDR3 length equals 14 residues. The germline gives CDR1 SGHDN, CDR2 FVKESK. Trimming cost V 3 bases and J 4 bases; bases outside gene matches: 4.

This clone was recorded only once. The rearrangement uses TRBV5-8 and TRBJ2-1; TRBD2 aligns across 7 bases. V lost 0 bases to trimming and J lost 3 bases; unmatched junction nucleotides: 15. Germline V gene sequence: CDR1 SGHTS, CDR2 YDEGEE. The CDR3 runs to 19 residues. For the CDR3, the DNA is TGTGCCAGCAGCTTGGTACCGCTGGCTAGCGGAAGAGTCTACAATGAGCAGTTCTTC. This sequence encodes CASSLVPLASGRVYNEQFF. The full variable domain, its missing parts supplied by reference TRBV5-8 and TRBJ2-1, is EAGVTQSPTHLIKTRGQQATLRCSPISGHTSVYWYQQALGLGLQFLLWYDEGEERNRGNFPPRFSGRQFPNYSSELNVNALELEDSALYLCASSLVPLASGRVYNEQFFGPGTRLTVL.

In this sample, this clone turned up once. The chain joins TRBV19 to TRBJ2-3, with 10 nucleotides matching TRBD1. V dropped 5 bases and J dropped 1; count of bases not matched to a gene: 3. The CDR3 has 15 amino acids. The germline V gene has CDR1 LNHDA and CDR2 SQIVND (reference sequence). For the CDR3, the DNA is TGTGCCAGTAGTCCCGGGACAGGGGGCACAGATACGCAGTATTTT. This encodes CASSPGTGGTDTQYF.

This clone is a singleton in its sample. This sequence joins TRBV18 and TRBJ2-3; a weak D match, TRBD2 (6 bases). The CDR3 runs to 16 residues. Per germline, CDR1 KGHSH and CDR2 LQKENI. With 3 bases removed from V and 0 bases from J, the gap between germline ends came to 13 bases. As DNA, the CDR3 is TGTGCCAGCTCACCGTTTGCGGGACCTAGCACAGATACGCAGTATTTT. Its protein is CASSPFAGPSTDTQYF. The full variable domain, in which reference TRBV18 and TRBJ2-3 provide the parts outside the CDR3, is NAGVMQNPRHLVRRRGQEARLRCSPMKGHSHVYWYRQLPEEGLKFMVYLQKENIIDESGMPKERFSAEFPKEGPSILRIQQVVRGDSAAYFCASSPFAGPSTDTQYFGPGTRLTVL.

This clone was seen just once. The genes are TRBV19 and TRBJ1-1; TRBD1 aligns across 9 bases. The CDR3 spans 15 residues. Unmatched junction bases numbered 9, after V lost 7 bases and J lost 3 bases. CDR1 is LNHDA and CDR2 is SQIVND in the germline V gene (reference sequence). CDR3 loop: CASTLWTGVDTEAFF. DNA of the CDR3: TGTGCCAGTACCCTTTGGACAGGGGTTGACACTGAAGCTTTCTTT.

This rearrangement joins TRBV21-1 to TRBJ2-2; no DNA check was done on the table's D call, TRBD2. TRBV21-1 is tagged as a pseudogene. The length of the CDR3 is 17 residues. The CDR3 reads CASRLRGSGRRAGELFF. CDR3 in DNA: TGTGCCAGCAGGCTTCGCGGTAGCGGGAGGAGGGCCGGGGAGCTGTTTTTT.

This chain connects TRBV30 to TRBJ1-1; possibly TRBD1 for D (6 bases). V was cut by 2 bases and J by 0 bases, with 13 bases left in between. Germline lookup yields CDR1 GTSNPN and CDR2 SVGIG (reference sequence). The CDR3 has 15 residues. The CDR3 sequence: CAWSFTGRMNTEAFF. CDR3 in DNA: TGTGCCTGGAGTTTTACAGGGAGAATGAACACTGAAGCTTTCTTT.

The chain uses TRBV5-1 and TRBJ1-5; 7 bases match TRBD1. The CDR3 totals 13 residues. Germline CDR1 reads SGHRS; CDR2 reads YFSETQ. V gave up 0 bases and J gave up 8 bases; unmatched junction bases: 2. The chain's CDR3 is CASSLGTGEPQHF. The CDR3 DNA follows: TGCGCCAGCAGCTTGGGAACAGGGGAGCCCCAGCATTTT. The whole variable domain, filled in from reference TRBV5-1 and TRBJ1-5, reads KAGVTQTPRYLIKTRGQQVTLSCSPISGHRSVSWYQQTPGQGLQFLFEYFSETQRNKGNFPGRFSGRQFSNSRSEMNVSTLELGDSALYLCASSLGTGEPQHFGDGTRLSIL.